A selection of T cell receptor beta chains follows, all from one sample in a study of CD8 T cells in ankylosing spondylitis. TCRdb used MiXCR to reprocess the 5' RACE reads, holding one entry per CDR3 protein. This table holds approximately 300,000 distinct CDR3 sequences, 20% found once. Sequencing used blood, either unsorted or a sorted T cell fraction (not recorded which). Receptor source: a male donor with ankylosing spondylitis or in good health (not recorded which). Each CDR3 is given with its conserved first and last residue. A D gene is named only where the DNA matches it firmly. A row's size may be missing; if present it is once, few, many or a size class.

v_call,j_call,clone_size,d_call,cdr3_aa,cdr3_nt
TRBV5-1,TRBJ1-1,once,.,CASSLGRDRAFF,TGCGCCAGCAGCCTAGGACGTGATCGGGCTTTCTTT
TRBV5-1,TRBJ2-2,few,.,CASSSSGAVGGELFF,TGCGCCAGCAGCTCCTCCGGGGCCGTCGGCGGGGAGCTGTTTTTT
TRBV7-6,TRBJ2-5,.,TRBD1,CASSLRDSLLRQETQYF,TGTGCCAGCAGCTTAAGGGACAGCTTACTTAGGCAAGAGACCCAGTACTTC
TRBV20-1,TRBJ1-5,few,.,CSATPGYQPQHF,TGCAGTGCTACTCCCGGGTATCAGCCCCAGCATTTT
TRBV7-8,TRBJ1-2,few,TRBD1,CASSPSGQGAINYGYTF,TGTGCCAGCAGCCCTAGTGGACAGGGGGCTATTAACTATGGCTACACCTTC
TRBV19,TRBJ2-1,.,TRBD2,CASRESGGVYNEQFF,TGTGCCAGTAGAGAGAGCGGGGGTGTCTACAATGAGCAGTTCTTC
TRBV6-5,TRBJ1-5,.,.,CASSFSIGGNQPQHF,TGTGCCAGCAGTTTTTCAATAGGGGGCAATCAGCCCCAGCATTTT
TRBV4-1,TRBJ2-2,few,TRBD1,CASSFSGTGVPGELFF,TGCGCCAGCAGCTTCTCCGGGACAGGGGTTCCCGGGGAGCTGTTTTTT
TRBV7-9,TRBJ1-6,few,TRBD1,CASRGQGVDSPLHF,TGTGCCAGCAGGGGACAGGGGGTGGATTCACCCCTCCACTTT
TRBV6-1,TRBJ1-2,.,TRBD1,CASSEILTGGSYGYTF,TGTGCCAGCAGTGAAATTTTAACAGGGGGTTCCTATGGCTACACCTTC
TRBV5-1,TRBJ2-3,many,.,CASSRVSGGGTDTQYF,TGCGCCAGCAGCCGCGTCAGTGGGGGCGGCACAGATACGCAGTATTTT
TRBV20-1,TRBJ1-2,many,.,CSAPLRANYGYTF,TGCAGTGCTCCACTCAGGGCAAACTATGGCTACACCTTC
TRBV6-1,TRBJ1-2,.,.,CASLQDPSTYGYTF,TGTGCCAGTCTACAGGATCCCTCGACCTATGGCTACACCTTC
TRBV6-1,TRBJ1-2,.,.,CASRLDSPGYTF,TGTGCCAGCAGACTGGACAGCCCTGGCTACACCTTC
TRBV20-1,TRBJ2-2,.,TRBD2,CSASDAGGTGELFF,TGCAGTGCTAGTGATGCGGGAGGCACCGGGGAGCTGTTTTTT
TRBV11-2,TRBJ1-5,.,.,CASSPGLGVSNQPQHF,TGTGCCAGCAGCCCTGGTCTCGGGGTTAGCAATCAGCCCCAGCATTTT
TRBV29-1,TRBJ2-2,many,TRBD1,CSVEDWASGTGNTGELFF,TGCAGCGTTGAAGATTGGGCCTCCGGGACAGGGAACACCGGGGAGCTGTTTTTT
TRBV12-3/TRBV12-4,TRBJ2-1,few,.,CASSLSTGRSGEQFF,TGTGCCAGCAGTTTATCGACGGGTAGGTCAGGTGAGCAGTTCTTC
TRBV5-1,TRBJ2-1,.,.,CASSLATSGGNEQFF,TGCGCCAGCAGCTTGGCGACTAGTGGGGGGAATGAGCAGTTCTTC
TRBV3-1,TRBJ1-2,.,.,CASSPGNGYTF,TGTGCCAGCAGCCCTGGGAATGGCTACACCTTC
TRBV9,TRBJ1-2,many,.,CASSVAYTGYGYTF,TGTGCCAGCAGCGTAGCTTATACGGGCTATGGCTACACCTTC
TRBV13,TRBJ2-3,.,.,CASSLLAGLTDTQYF,TGTGCCAGCAGCTTACTGGCGGGGCTCACAGATACGCAGTATTTT
TRBV20-1,TRBJ2-4,many,.,CSASDYLRADIQYF,TGCAGTGCGTCAGACTACTTGCGGGCGGACATTCAGTACTTC
TRBV5-1,TRBJ2-1,.,.,CASSPLNINEQFF,TGCGCCAGCAGCCCTTTGAACATCAATGAGCAGTTCTTC
TRBV5-1,TRBJ2-1,few,.,CASSLVSGKNEQFF,TGCGCCAGCAGCTTGGTTTCGGGGAAGAATGAGCAGTTCTTC
TRBV29-1,TRBJ2-1,few,.,CSGANNEQFF,TGCAGCGGCGCTAACAATGAGCAGTTCTTC
TRBV3-1,TRBJ2-5,few,.,CASSPEAANQETQYF,TGTGCCAGCAGCCCGGAGGCCGCGAACCAAGAGACCCAGTACTTC
TRBV9,TRBJ2-5,few,.,CASSVSPGETQYF,TGTGCCAGCAGCGTGAGCCCAGGAGAGACCCAGTACTTC
TRBV3-1,TRBJ1-6,.,.,CASSPGWTQASNSPLHF,TGTGCCAGCAGCCCCGGTTGGACCCAAGCTAGTAATTCACCCCTCCACTTT
TRBV7-8,TRBJ2-5,many,TRBD2,CASSSRLAGEKETQYF,TGTGCCAGCAGCAGCCGACTAGCGGGAGAGAAAGAGACCCAGTACTTC
TRBV27,TRBJ1-1,many,.,CASSNVMPPEAFF,TGTGCCAGCAGTAACGTTATGCCCCCTGAAGCTTTCTTT
TRBV24-1,TRBJ2-3,.,.,CATSDLRSGPDTQYF,TGTGCCACCAGTGATTTGAGAAGTGGGCCAGATACGCAGTATTTT
TRBV15,TRBJ2-2,.,.,CATSRELAITNTGELFF,TGTGCCACCAGCAGAGAGTTGGCAATTACGAACACCGGGGAGCTGTTTTTT
TRBV2,TRBJ2-5,few,.,CASNIGRLQETQYF,TGTGCCAGCAACATAGGACGGTTACAAGAGACCCAGTACTTC
TRBV10-3,TRBJ2-1,few,.,CAISGRVSYNEQFF,TGTGCCATCAGTGGGAGGGTTTCCTACAATGAGCAGTTCTTC
TRBV12-3/TRBV12-4,TRBJ1-5,few,TRBD1,CASSGDRDYQPQHF,TGTGCCAGCAGTGGGGACAGGGATTATCAGCCCCAGCATTTT
TRBV5-1,TRBJ2-5,many,.,CASRDNQETQYF,TGCGCCAGCAGAGACAACCAAGAGACCCAGTACTTC
TRBV5-4,TRBJ1-1,few,.,CASSLIEVNTEAFF,TGTGCCAGCAGCTTGATTGAGGTGAACACTGAAGCTTTCTTT
TRBV4-2,TRBJ2-2,.,.,CASSQVAGAPLGELFF,TGTGCCAGCAGCCAAGTGGCAGGGGCCCCCCTCGGGGAGCTGTTTTTT